These T cell receptor beta chains were read from a single sample in a study of blood T cell repertoires in COVID-19. Generated by immunoSEQ multiplex PCR, the TCRdb table keeps only in-frame clones and is missing some. The sample yields 300,000 to 350,000 clones, over 75% seen once. The sample comprised PBMCs or T cells enriched from blood (not recorded which). The origin of the receptors is a woman aged 25 to 39 who had recovered from COVID-19. Each CDR3 is given with its conserved first and last residue. A D gene is named only where the DNA matches it firmly. Clone size is shown for a subset of rows, as once, few, many or a class of expanded clone.

CDR3nt: TGTGCCAGCAGTCCCTACAGGGCTTCCGACGAGCAGTACTTC
CDR3aa: CASSPYRASDEQYF
d_gene: NA
j_gene: TRBJ2-7
v_gene: TRBV28
abundance: NA

CDR3nt: TGTGCCAGCAGTTCCGCTAGCGGGGGGGCCGACAATGAGCAGTTCTTC
CDR3aa: CASSSASGGADNEQFF
d_gene: TRBD2
j_gene: TRBJ2-1
v_gene: TRBV6-5
abundance: NA

CDR3nt: TGTGCCAGCAGTGAATATGGCGGAAATCAGCCCCAGCATTTT
CDR3aa: CASSEYGGNQPQHF
d_gene: NA
j_gene: TRBJ1-5
v_gene: TRBV25-1
abundance: NA

CDR3nt: TGTGCCAGTAGTATGGTGTCAGACCAAGAGACCCAGTACTTC
CDR3aa: CASSMVSDQETQYF
d_gene: NA
j_gene: TRBJ2-5
v_gene: TRBV19
abundance: NA

CDR3nt: TGTGCCAGCAGCTTAGTGGGGGGGAACACTGAAGCTTTCTTT
CDR3aa: CASSLVGGNTEAFF
d_gene: NA
j_gene: TRBJ1-1
v_gene: TRBV11-2
abundance: NA

CDR3nt: TGTGCCAGCGGGGGGTCAGGGGAGCTGTTTTTT
CDR3aa: CASGGSGELFF
d_gene: NA
j_gene: TRBJ2-2
v_gene: TRBV9
abundance: NA

CDR3nt: TGCGCCAGCAGCCAGGGACAGGCCGCGAACACTGAAGCTTTCTTT
CDR3aa: CASSQGQAANTEAFF
d_gene: TRBD1
j_gene: TRBJ1-1
v_gene: TRBV4-1
abundance: NA

CDR3nt: TGTGCCACCAGTGATCCCGGGACAGGGAGTAGCGATGAGCAGTTCTTC
CDR3aa: CATSDPGTGSSDEQFF
d_gene: TRBD1
j_gene: TRBJ2-1
v_gene: TRBV24-1
abundance: NA

CDR3nt: TGTGCCAGCAGTTACTCCCCGGACAGCGACGGCTACACCTTC
CDR3aa: CASSYSPDSDGYTF
d_gene: NA
j_gene: TRBJ1-2
v_gene: TRBV6-2/TRBV6-3
abundance: NA

CDR3nt: TGCGCCAGCAGCTTGGTCAAAGGGGGTGGGTTGAACACTGAAGCTTTCTTT
CDR3aa: CASSLVKGGGLNTEAFF
d_gene: NA
j_gene: TRBJ1-1
v_gene: TRBV5-1
abundance: NA

CDR3nt: TGTGCCAGCTCACCGGACAGGGTCGGTCAGCCCCAGCATTTT
CDR3aa: CASSPDRVGQPQHF
d_gene: TRBD1
j_gene: TRBJ1-5
v_gene: TRBV18
abundance: once

CDR3nt: TGTGCCAGCAGCTTAGTGCGGGGGCAGATTGGGAACAATGAGCAGTTCTTC
CDR3aa: CASSLVRGQIGNNEQFF
d_gene: NA
j_gene: TRBJ2-1
v_gene: TRBV11-2
abundance: NA